This T cell receptor beta chain was retrieved from a study of blood T cells in healthy people across ages. The germline V and J ends were trimmed by 4 bases and 8 bases, with 17 bases remaining between them. This CDR3 comprises 14 residues. In germline, CDR1 is DFQATT, CDR2 SNEGSKA (reference sequence). Combining a sample-barcoded 5' primer with a J-beta primer mix, a second PCR ran for about 7 to 12 cycles. Each cDNA molecule was tagged by a template-switch adaptor that had 12 random nucleotides. MiXCR, applied by TCRdb to the 5' RACE reads, yields one record per CDR3 protein. The profile covers 1.5 million to 2 million distinct CDR3 sequences, with roughly 49% appearing a single time and roughly 2% taken by the ten largest.

The chain links TRBV20-1 to TRBJ1-4, with D possibly being TRBD1 (5 bases). The sequence was collected from a woman in her forties in good health. The sequenced material came from blood. Here the CDR3 reads CSATPRASEEKLFF. The CDR3 DNA follows: TGCAGTGCTACTCCCAGGGCCAGCGAGGAAAAACTGTTTTTT.